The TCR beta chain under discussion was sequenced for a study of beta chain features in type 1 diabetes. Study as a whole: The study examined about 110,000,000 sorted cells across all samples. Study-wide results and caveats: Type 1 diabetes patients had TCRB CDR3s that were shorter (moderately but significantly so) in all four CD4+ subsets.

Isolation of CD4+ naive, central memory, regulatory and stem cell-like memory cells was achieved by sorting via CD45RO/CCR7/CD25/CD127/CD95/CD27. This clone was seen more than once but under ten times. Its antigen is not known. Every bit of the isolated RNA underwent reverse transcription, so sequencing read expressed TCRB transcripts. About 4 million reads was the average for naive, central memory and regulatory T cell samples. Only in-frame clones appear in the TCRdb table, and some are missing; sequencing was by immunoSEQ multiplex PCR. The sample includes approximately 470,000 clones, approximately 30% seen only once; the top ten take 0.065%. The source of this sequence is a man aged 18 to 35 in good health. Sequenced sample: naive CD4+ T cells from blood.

In nucleotides, the CDR3 is TGTGCCAGCAGTTTCCGGACAGGGGTCTACTACGAGCAGTACTTC. This encodes CASSFRTGVYYEQYF. The chain combines TRBV28 with TRBJ2-7, with TRBD1 matching 9 bases. Trimming cost V 3 bases and J 3 bases; bases outside gene matches: 6. The CDR3 extends over 15 amino acids. CDR1 and CDR2 (germline): MDHEN, SYDVKM. Full variable domain (remainder filled in from reference TRBV28 and TRBJ2-7): DVKVTQSSRYLVKRTGEKVFLECVQDMDHENMFWYRQDPGLGLRLIYFSYDVKMKEKGDIPEGYSVSREKKERFSLILESASTNQTSMYLCASSFRTGVYYEQYFGPGTRLTVT.